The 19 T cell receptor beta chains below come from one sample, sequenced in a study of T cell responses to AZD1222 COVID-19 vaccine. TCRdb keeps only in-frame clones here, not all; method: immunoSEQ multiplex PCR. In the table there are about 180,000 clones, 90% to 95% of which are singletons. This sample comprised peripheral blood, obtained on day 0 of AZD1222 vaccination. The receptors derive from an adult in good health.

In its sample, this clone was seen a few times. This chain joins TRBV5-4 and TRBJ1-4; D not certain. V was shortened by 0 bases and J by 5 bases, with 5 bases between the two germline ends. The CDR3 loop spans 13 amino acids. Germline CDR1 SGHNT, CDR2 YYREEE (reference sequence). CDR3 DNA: TGTGCCAGCAGCTTGGATAGAAATGAAAAACTGTTTTTT. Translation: CASSLDRNEKLFF.

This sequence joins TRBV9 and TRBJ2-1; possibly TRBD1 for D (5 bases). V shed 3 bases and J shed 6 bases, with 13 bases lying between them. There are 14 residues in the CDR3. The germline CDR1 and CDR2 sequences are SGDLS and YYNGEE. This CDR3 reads CASSATSRGNEQFF. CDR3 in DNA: TGTGCCAGCAGCGCCACCTCTAGGGGCAATGAGCAGTTCTTC.

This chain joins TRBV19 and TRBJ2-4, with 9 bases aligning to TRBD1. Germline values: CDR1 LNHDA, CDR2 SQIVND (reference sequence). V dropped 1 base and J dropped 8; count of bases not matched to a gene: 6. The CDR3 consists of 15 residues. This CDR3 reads CASSIVGDRADIQYF. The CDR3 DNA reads TGTGCCAGTAGTATAGTCGGGGACAGGGCGGACATTCAGTACTTC.

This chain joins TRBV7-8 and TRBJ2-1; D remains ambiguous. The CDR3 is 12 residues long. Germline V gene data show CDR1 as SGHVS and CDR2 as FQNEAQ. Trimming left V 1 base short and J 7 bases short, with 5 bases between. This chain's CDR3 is CASSLELNEQFF. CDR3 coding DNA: TGTGCCAGCAGCTTAGAGCTTAATGAGCAGTTCTTC.

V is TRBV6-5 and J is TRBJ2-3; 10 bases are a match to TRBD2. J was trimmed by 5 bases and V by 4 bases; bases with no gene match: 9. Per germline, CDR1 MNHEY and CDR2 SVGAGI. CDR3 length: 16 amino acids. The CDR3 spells CASSLKSGRAGDTQYF. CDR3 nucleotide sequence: TGTGCCAGCAGTTTAAAAAGCGGGAGGGCCGGAGATACGCAGTATTTT.

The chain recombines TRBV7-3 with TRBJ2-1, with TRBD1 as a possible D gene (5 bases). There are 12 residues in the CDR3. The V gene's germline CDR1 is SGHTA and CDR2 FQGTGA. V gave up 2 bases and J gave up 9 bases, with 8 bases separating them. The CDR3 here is CASSLQGTEQFF. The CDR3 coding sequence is TGTGCCAGCAGCTTACAGGGTACTGAGCAGTTCTTC. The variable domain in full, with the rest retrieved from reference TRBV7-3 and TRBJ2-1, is GAGVSQTPSNKVTEKGKYVELRCDPISGHTALYWYRQSLGQGPEFLIYFQGTGAADDSGLPNDRFFAVRPEGSVSTLKIQRTERGDSAVYLCASSLQGTEQFFGPGTRLTVL.

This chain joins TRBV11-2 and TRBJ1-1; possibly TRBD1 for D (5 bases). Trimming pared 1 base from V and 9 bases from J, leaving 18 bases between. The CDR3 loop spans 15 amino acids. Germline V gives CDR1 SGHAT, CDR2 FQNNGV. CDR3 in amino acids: CASSLGVGTDQKAFF. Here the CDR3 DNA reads TGTGCCAGCAGCTTAGGAGTGGGGACGGATCAGAAAGCTTTCTTT.

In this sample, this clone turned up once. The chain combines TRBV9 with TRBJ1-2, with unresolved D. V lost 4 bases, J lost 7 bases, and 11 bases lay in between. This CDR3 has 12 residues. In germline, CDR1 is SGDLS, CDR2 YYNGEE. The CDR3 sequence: CASSTLKFGYTF. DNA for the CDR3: TGTGCCAGCAGCACCCTTAAGTTTGGCTACACCTTC.

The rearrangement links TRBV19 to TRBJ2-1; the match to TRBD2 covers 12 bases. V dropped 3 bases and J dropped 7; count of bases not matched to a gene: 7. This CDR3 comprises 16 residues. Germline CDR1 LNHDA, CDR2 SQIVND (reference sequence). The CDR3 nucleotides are TGTGCCAGTAGTATCCCAACTAGCGGGAGGTTGAATGAGCAGTTCTTC. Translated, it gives CASSIPTSGRLNEQFF.

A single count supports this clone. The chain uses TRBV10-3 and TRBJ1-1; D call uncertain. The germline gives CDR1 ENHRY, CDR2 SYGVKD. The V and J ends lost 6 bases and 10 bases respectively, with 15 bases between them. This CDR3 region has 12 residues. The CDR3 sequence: CAISKGGVGAFF. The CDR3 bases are TGTGCCATCAGCAAAGGTGGGGTTGGAGCTTTCTTT.

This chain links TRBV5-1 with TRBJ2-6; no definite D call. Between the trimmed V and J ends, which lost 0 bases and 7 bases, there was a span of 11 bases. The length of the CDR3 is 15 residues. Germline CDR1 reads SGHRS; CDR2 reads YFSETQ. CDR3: CASSLVAVGANVLTF. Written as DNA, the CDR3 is TGCGCCAGCAGCTTGGTTGCAGTGGGCGCCAACGTCCTGACTTTC.

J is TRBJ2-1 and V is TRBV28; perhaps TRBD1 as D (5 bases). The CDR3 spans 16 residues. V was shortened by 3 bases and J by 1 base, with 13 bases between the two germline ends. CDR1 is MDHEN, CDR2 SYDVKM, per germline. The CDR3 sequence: CASSLAGFGSYNEQFF. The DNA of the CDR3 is TGTGCCAGCAGTTTGGCAGGGTTTGGTTCCTACAATGAGCAGTTCTTC.

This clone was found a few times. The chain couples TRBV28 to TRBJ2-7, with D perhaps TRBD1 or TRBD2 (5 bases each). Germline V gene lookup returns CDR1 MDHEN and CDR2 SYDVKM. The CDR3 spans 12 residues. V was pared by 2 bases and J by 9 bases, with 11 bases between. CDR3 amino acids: CASSLLGVGQYF. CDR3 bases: TGTGCCAGCAGTTTACTGGGGGTAGGGCAGTACTTC.

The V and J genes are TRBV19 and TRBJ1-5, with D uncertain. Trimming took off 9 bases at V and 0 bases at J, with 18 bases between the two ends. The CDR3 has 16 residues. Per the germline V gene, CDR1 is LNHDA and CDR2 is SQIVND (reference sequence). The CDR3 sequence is CASHPTDVYSNQPQHF. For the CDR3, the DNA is TGTGCCAGCCATCCAACGGATGTTTATAGCAATCAGCCCCAGCATTTT.

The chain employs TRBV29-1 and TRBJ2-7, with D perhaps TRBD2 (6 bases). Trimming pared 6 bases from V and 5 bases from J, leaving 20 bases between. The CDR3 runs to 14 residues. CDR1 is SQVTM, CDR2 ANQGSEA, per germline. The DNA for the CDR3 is TGCAGCGTAGCCCAACCGGGGGTATTCCACGAGCAGTACTTC. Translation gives CSVAQPGVFHEQYF.

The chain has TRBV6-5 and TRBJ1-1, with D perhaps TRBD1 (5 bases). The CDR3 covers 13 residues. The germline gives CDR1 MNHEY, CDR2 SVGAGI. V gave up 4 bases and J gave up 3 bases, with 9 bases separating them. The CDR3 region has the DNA TGTGCCAGCAGTTCTGGGGCGTACACTGAAGCTTTCTTT. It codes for CASSSGAYTEAFF.

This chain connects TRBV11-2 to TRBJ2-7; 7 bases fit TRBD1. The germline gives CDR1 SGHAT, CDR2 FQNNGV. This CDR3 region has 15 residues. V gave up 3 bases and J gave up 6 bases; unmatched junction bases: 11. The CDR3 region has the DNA TGTGCCAGCAGCTTTGTTGAGACAGGGAGAGGCGAGCAGTACTTC. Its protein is CASSFVETGRGEQYF.

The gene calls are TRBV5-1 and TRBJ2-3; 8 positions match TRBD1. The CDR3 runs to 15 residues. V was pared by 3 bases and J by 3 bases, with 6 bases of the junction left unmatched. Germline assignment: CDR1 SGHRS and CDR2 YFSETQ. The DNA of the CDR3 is TGCGCCAGCAGCTCAACAGGGGGTGGGACAGATACGCAGTATTTT. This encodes CASSSTGGGTDTQYF.

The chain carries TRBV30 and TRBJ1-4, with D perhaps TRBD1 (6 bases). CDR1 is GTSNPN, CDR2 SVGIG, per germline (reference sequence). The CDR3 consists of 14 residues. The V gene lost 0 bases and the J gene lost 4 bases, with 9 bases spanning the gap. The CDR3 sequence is CAWSVQGFNEKLFF. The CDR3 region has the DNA TGTGCCTGGAGTGTACAGGGATTTAATGAAAAACTGTTTTTT.